Listed below are T cell receptor beta chains from one sample, sequenced in a study of T-cell reconstitution after alpha-beta-depleted transplantation in children. Via MiXCR, TCRdb re-called the PCR reads, giving one row per CDR3 protein. Of approximately 130,000 distinct CDR3 sequences in the sample, about 9.6% were seen once. Here the sequenced sample was PBMCs, mostly from graft donor cells, taken 180 days after TCRalphabeta/CD19-depleted stem cell transplant. The receptors were sampled from a girl under three years old who had a stem cell transplant for combined immunodeficiency, so the T cells may come from the graft donor. Both conserved end residues are part of each CDR3. D genes are given only for firm matches. Not all rows give a size; the values are once, few, many and, for expanded clones, a class.

v_call: TRBV12-3/TRBV12-4; d_call: NA; clone_size: many; j_call: TRBJ2-6; cdr3_aa: CASQVSGANVLTF; cdr3_nt: TGTGCCAGCCAGGTCTCTGGGGCCAACGTCCTGACTTTC
v_call: TRBV10-3; d_call: TRBD1; clone_size: NA; j_call: TRBJ1-5; cdr3_aa: CAISWDRYSNQPQHF; cdr3_nt: TGTGCCATCAGCTGGGACAGATATAGCAATCAGCCCCAGCATTTT
v_call: TRBV28; d_call: TRBD2; clone_size: many; j_call: TRBJ2-1; cdr3_aa: CASSLLAGGHNEQFF; cdr3_nt: TGTGCCAGCAGTTTGCTAGCGGGAGGACACAATGAGCAGTTCTTC
v_call: TRBV5-4; d_call: TRBD2; clone_size: few; j_call: TRBJ2-2; cdr3_aa: CASSSGTSGSRGELFF; cdr3_nt: TGTGCCAGCAGCTCCGGGACTAGCGGGAGTCGGGGGGAGCTGTTTTTT
v_call: TRBV5-1; d_call: TRBD2; clone_size: few; j_call: TRBJ2-2; cdr3_aa: CASSLQRGADTGELFF; cdr3_nt: TGCGCCAGCAGCTTGCAGCGGGGGGCCGACACCGGGGAGCTGTTTTTT
v_call: TRBV4-2; d_call: TRBD1; clone_size: NA; j_call: TRBJ2-5; cdr3_aa: CASTPVRFGTGQETQYF; cdr3_nt: TGTGCCAGCACCCCAGTTAGGTTTGGGACAGGCCAAGAGACCCAGTACTTC
v_call: TRBV7-2; d_call: TRBD1; clone_size: few; j_call: TRBJ2-1; cdr3_aa: CASSSRTGGDEQFF; cdr3_nt: TGTGCCAGCAGTTCTCGGACAGGGGGCGATGAGCAGTTCTTC
v_call: TRBV20-1; d_call: TRBD2; clone_size: many; j_call: TRBJ2-4; cdr3_aa: CSAAGSGGGYIQYF; cdr3_nt: TGCAGTGCTGCGGGTAGCGGGGGTGGGTACATTCAGTACTTC
v_call: TRBV6-5; d_call: TRBD1; clone_size: NA; j_call: TRBJ1-3; cdr3_aa: CASSYSGGTGNTIYF; cdr3_nt: TGTGCCAGCAGTTACTCAGGGGGCACTGGAAACACCATATATTTT
v_call: TRBV10-3; d_call: NA; clone_size: NA; j_call: TRBJ2-1; cdr3_aa: CAISIGTPSSYNEQFF; cdr3_nt: TGTGCCATCAGTATTGGGACCCCTAGCTCCTACAATGAGCAGTTCTTC
v_call: TRBV28; d_call: NA; clone_size: NA; j_call: TRBJ1-1; cdr3_aa: CASRRYRYNSKTPFF; cdr3_nt: TGTGCCAGCAGACGCTACAGGTACAATTCGAAGACGCCTTTCTTT
v_call: TRBV9; d_call: NA; clone_size: NA; j_call: TRBJ1-6; cdr3_aa: CASSVVWGGPLHF; cdr3_nt: TGTGCCAGCAGCGTAGTGTGGGGTGGTCCCCTCCACTTT
v_call: TRBV7-2; d_call: TRBD2; clone_size: few; j_call: TRBJ2-3; cdr3_aa: CASSRKRGGMVDTQYF; cdr3_nt: TGTGCCAGCAGCCGAAAGCGGGGGGGCATGGTGGATACGCAGTATTTT
v_call: TRBV7-3; d_call: NA; clone_size: few; j_call: TRBJ2-2; cdr3_aa: CASSIAGARSTGELFF; cdr3_nt: TGTGCCAGCAGCATCGCAGGGGCACGAAGCACCGGGGAGCTGTTTTTT
v_call: TRBV5-5; d_call: TRBD1; clone_size: few; j_call: TRBJ2-3; cdr3_aa: CASSLVGRGRTDTQYF; cdr3_nt: TGTGCCAGCAGCTTGGTGGGCAGGGGGCGCACAGATACGCAGTATTTT
v_call: TRBV28; d_call: TRBD1; clone_size: NA; j_call: TRBJ1-1; cdr3_aa: CASSTYGTAGAFF; cdr3_nt: TGTGCCAGCAGCACGTATGGGACAGCCGGAGCTTTCTTT
v_call: TRBV6-2/TRBV6-3; d_call: NA; clone_size: NA; j_call: TRBJ1-5; cdr3_aa: CASSETGESNQPQHF; cdr3_nt: TGTGCCAGCAGTGAGACGGGGGAAAGCAATCAGCCCCAGCATTTT
v_call: TRBV11-2; d_call: TRBD2; clone_size: NA; j_call: TRBJ2-7; cdr3_aa: CASRPSPSGMVEEQYF; cdr3_nt: TGTGCCAGCAGGCCCAGCCCTAGCGGGATGGTAGAAGAGCAGTACTTC
v_call: TRBV7-8; d_call: NA; clone_size: NA; j_call: TRBJ2-3; cdr3_aa: CASSLSAGYTQYF; cdr3_nt: TGTGCCAGCAGCTTAAGTGCCGGGTATACGCAGTATTTT
v_call: TRBV7-8; d_call: NA; clone_size: NA; j_call: TRBJ1-4; cdr3_aa: CASSQEDRFATNEKLFF; cdr3_nt: TGTGCCAGCAGTCAAGAAGACAGATTTGCAACTAATGAAAAACTGTTTTTT
v_call: TRBV24-1; d_call: NA; clone_size: many; j_call: TRBJ2-1; cdr3_aa: CATSDLRGYNEQFF; cdr3_nt: TGTGCCACCAGTGACCTGAGGGGATACAATGAGCAGTTCTTC
v_call: TRBV6-5; d_call: NA; clone_size: NA; j_call: TRBJ2-7; cdr3_aa: CASRPDTYEQYF; cdr3_nt: TGTGCCAGCCGCCCCGACACCTACGAGCAGTACTTC
v_call: TRBV5-4; d_call: NA; clone_size: few; j_call: TRBJ2-5; cdr3_aa: CASSPYSGSQETQYF; cdr3_nt: TGTGCCAGCAGCCCCTATAGCGGCTCCCAAGAGACCCAGTACTTC
v_call: TRBV29-1; d_call: NA; clone_size: NA; j_call: TRBJ1-1; cdr3_aa: CSIYRVTEAFF; cdr3_nt: TGCAGCATATACAGGGTAACTGAAGCTTTCTTT
v_call: TRBV20-1; d_call: NA; clone_size: NA; j_call: TRBJ2-7; cdr3_aa: CSARELQGFDEQYF; cdr3_nt: TGCAGTGCTAGAGAACTTCAGGGTTTCGACGAGCAGTACTTC
v_call: TRBV12-3/TRBV12-4; d_call: NA; clone_size: few; j_call: TRBJ2-1; cdr3_aa: CASSSARGPPGEQFF; cdr3_nt: TGTGCCAGCAGCAGTGCTCGTGGACCTCCGGGGGAGCAGTTCTTC
v_call: TRBV20-1; d_call: NA; clone_size: few; j_call: TRBJ1-1; cdr3_aa: CSARVRQPDRTEAFF; cdr3_nt: TGCAGTGCTAGAGTTAGGCAGCCTGATCGCACTGAAGCTTTCTTT
v_call: TRBV29-1; d_call: NA; clone_size: NA; j_call: TRBJ1-1; cdr3_aa: CSVTGTLNTEAFF; cdr3_nt: TGCAGCGTCACCGGGACACTGAACACTGAAGCTTTCTTT
v_call: TRBV5-1; d_call: NA; clone_size: few; j_call: TRBJ2-5; cdr3_aa: CASSYGVQETQYF; cdr3_nt: TGCGCCAGCAGCTACGGGGTTCAGGAGACCCAGTACTTC